This TCR beta chain comes out of a study of T cell repertoires in cytomegalovirus infection. Looking at the study overall: Matching HLA type and CMV infection were both indicated by public TCR beta signatures. Findings and limits, study-wide: In two of eight donors, the top clonotype was HLA-C-restricted CMV-specific.

From the reads, TCRdb called clonotypes with MiXCR, one entry per CDR3 protein. The sample has over 150,000 distinct CDR3 sequences; about an eighth are singletons. With respect to this clonotype: The antigen remains undetermined.

Germline V gene sequence: CDR1 MDHEN, CDR2 SYDVKM. There are 12 residues in the CDR3. Trimming shortened V by 1 base and J by 7 bases, and 5 bases separated the two germline ends. Sequenced input: PBMCs. The TCR originated in a human donor in good health (CMV status not recorded). Some clones in this sample may be carry-over from other donors' samples. The rearrangement joins TRBV28 to TRBJ2-1; D is undetermined. CDR3 in amino acids: CASSLLSNEQFF. As DNA, the CDR3 is TGTGCCAGCAGTTTATTATCTAATGAGCAGTTCTTC.